This TCR beta chain comes out of a study of blood T cell repertoires in COVID-19. Study context: Samples taken during acute and convalescent COVID-19 were collected in the United States, Italy and Spain. Nucleic acid was either cDNA or gDNA, and it came from T cells, B-cell-depleted T cells, or PBMCs.

TCRdb's table, derived via immunoSEQ multiplex PCR, lists solely in-frame clones and lacks some. The profile shows roughly 360,000 clones, over 65% of them singletons. Germline V gives CDR1 MNHNS, CDR2 SASEGT. The CDR3 loop spans 16 amino acids. The V and J ends lost 4 bases and 0 bases respectively, with 15 bases between them. The rearrangement links TRBV6-1 to TRBJ1-1; perhaps TRBD1 as D (6 bases). The receptor was isolated from a human donor with acute or convalescent COVID-19. The donor label of this sample is uncertain. Sequenced sample: peripheral blood. In DNA, the CDR3 is TGTGCCAGCAGTGCCGGGACAATACGGGTGAACACTGAAGCTTTCTTT. It specifies CASSAGTIRVNTEAFF.